The sequence of this T cell receptor (beta chain) was determined in a study of neurological immune-mediated disorders. Study summary: Of the approximately 34 patients who had multiple sclerosis, some 30 had the relapsing-remitting form and 3 had the secondary progressive form.

General study points: None of the CDR3 amino acid sequences in expanded clones turned up in more than one subject, which points to private repertoires in all groups.

About this clonotype: The antigen is undetermined. This clone may be a read error of a much larger clone one base away.

Source material was 2 million unsorted PBMCs, stored at -80 °C in RNAlater. The making of cDNA relied on 5'RACE with 10-nucleotide random UMIs. TCRdb itself ran the 5' RACE reads through MiXCR, one entry per CDR3 protein. The profile shows about 53,000 distinct CDR3 sequences, around 3.5% of them singletons. The V and J ends lost 6 bases and 7 bases respectively, with 10 bases between them. The CDR3 has 11 residues. CDR1 and CDR2 from the germline V gene are DFQATT and SNEGSKA (reference sequence). The sequence was obtained from a woman aged 30 to 39 with multiple sclerosis. Specimen: PBMCs. The chain couples TRBV20-1 to TRBJ2-1; D is undetermined. The CDR3 loop reads CSAPGSNEQFF. CDR3 DNA sequence: TGCAGTGCCCCAGGTTCGAATGAGCAGTTCTTC.